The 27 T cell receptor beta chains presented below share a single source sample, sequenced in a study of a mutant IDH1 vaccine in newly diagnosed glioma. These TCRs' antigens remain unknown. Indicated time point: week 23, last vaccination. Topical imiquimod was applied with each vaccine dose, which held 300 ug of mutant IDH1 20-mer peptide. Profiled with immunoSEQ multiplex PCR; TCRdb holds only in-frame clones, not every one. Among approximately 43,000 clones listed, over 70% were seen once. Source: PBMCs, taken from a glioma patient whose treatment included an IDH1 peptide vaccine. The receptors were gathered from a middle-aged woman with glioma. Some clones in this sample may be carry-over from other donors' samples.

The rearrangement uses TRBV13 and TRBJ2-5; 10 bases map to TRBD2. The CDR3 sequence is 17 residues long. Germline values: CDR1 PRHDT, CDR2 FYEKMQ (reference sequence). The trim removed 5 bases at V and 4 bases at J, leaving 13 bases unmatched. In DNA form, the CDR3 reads TGTGCCAGCAGCCAGGGGGTCAAAGCGGGGGGGCCAGAGACCCAGTACTTC. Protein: CASSQGVKAGGPETQYF.

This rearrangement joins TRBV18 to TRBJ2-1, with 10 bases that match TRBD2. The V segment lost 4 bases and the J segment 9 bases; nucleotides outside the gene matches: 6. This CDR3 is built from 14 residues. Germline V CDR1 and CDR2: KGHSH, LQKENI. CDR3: CASSLSSGSIEQFF. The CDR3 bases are TGTGCCAGCTCACTGTCTAGCGGGAGTATTGAGCAGTTCTTC.

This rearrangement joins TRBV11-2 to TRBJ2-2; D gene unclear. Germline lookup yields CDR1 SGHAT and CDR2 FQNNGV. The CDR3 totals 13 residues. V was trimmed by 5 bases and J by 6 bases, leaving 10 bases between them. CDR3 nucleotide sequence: TGTGCCAGCAGCCCCTCGAGTGCCGGGGAGCTGTTTTTT. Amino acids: CASSPSSAGELFF.

Here the CDR3 DNA reads TGTGCCAGCAGTTACTCGATGGGATACAATGAGCAGTTCTTC. Translated, it gives CASSYSMGYNEQFF. This chain uses TRBV6-5 with TRBJ2-1, with unresolved D. This CDR3 region has 14 residues. Deletions cut 0 bases from V and 4 bases from J, with 7 bases between. CDR1 and CDR2 from the germline V gene are MNHEY and SVGAGI.

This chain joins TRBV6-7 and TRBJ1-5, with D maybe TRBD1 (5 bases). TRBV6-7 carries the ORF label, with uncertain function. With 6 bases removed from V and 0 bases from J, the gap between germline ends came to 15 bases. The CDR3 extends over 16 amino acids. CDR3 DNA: TGTGCCAGCAGGTTCAGGGAGGGATATAGCAATCAGCCCCAGCATTTT. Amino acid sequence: CASRFREGYSNQPQHF.

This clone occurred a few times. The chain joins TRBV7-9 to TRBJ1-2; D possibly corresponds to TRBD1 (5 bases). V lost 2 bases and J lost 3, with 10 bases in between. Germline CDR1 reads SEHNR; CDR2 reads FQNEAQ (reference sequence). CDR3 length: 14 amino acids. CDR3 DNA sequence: TGTGCCAGCAGCTTATTGGGGGAAGACTATGGCTACACCTTC. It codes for CASSLLGEDYGYTF.

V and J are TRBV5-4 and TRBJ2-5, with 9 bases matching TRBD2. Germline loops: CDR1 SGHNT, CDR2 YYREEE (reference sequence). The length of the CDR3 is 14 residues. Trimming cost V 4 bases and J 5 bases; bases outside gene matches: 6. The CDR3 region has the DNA TGTGCCAGCAGCCTCGGACTAGCGATGGAGACCCAGTACTTC. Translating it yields CASSLGLAMETQYF.

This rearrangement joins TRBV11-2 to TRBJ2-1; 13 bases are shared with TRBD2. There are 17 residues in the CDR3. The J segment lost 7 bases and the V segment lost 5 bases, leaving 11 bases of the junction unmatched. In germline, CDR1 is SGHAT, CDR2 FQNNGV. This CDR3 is CASSPSPTSGGGNEQFF. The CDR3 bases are TGTGCCAGCAGCCCTAGCCCCACTAGCGGGGGGGGTAATGAGCAGTTCTTC.

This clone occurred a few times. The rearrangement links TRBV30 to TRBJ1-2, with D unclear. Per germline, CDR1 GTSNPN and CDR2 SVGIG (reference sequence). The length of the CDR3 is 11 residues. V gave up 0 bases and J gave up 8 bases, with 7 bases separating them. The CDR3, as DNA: TGTGCCTGGAGTGTACAATGGGGCTACACCTTC. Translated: CAWSVQWGYTF. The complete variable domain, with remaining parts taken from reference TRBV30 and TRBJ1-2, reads SQTIHQWPATLVQPVGSPLSLECTVEGTSNPNLYWYRQAAGRGLQLLFYSVGIGQISSEVPQNLSASRPQDRQFILSSKKLLLSDSGFYLCAWSVQWGYTFGSGTRLTVV.

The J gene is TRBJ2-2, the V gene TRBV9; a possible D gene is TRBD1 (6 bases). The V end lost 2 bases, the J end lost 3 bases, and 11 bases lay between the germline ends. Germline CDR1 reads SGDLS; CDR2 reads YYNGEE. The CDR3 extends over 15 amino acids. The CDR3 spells CASSVRAGDTGELFF. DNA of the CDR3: TGTGCCAGCAGCGTCCGGGCAGGGGACACCGGGGAGCTGTTTTTT. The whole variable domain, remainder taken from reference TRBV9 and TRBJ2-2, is DSGVTQTPKHLITATGQRVTLRCSPRSGDLSVYWYQQSLDQGLQFLIQYYNGEERAKGNILERFSAQQFPDLHSELNLSSLELGDSALYFCASSVRAGDTGELFFGEGSRLTVL.

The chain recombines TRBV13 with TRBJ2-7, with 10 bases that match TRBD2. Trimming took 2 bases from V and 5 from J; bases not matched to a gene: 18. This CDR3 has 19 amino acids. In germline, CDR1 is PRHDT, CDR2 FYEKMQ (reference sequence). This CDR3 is CASSLSSRLAGGNRDEQYF. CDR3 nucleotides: TGTGCCAGCAGCTTATCGTCACGGTTAGCGGGAGGTAATAGGGACGAGCAGTACTTC.

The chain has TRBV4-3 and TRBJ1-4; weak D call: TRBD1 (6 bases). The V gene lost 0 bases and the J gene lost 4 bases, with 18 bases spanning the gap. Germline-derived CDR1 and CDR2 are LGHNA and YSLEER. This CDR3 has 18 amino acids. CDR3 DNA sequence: TGCGCCAGCAGCCAAGATCCTACGCCCCGAGGGGGTAATGAAAAACTGTTTTTT. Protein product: CASSQDPTPRGGNEKLFF.

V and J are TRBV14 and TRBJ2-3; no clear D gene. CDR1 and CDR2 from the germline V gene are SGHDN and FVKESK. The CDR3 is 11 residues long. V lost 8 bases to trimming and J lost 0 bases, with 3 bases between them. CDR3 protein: CASASTDTQYF. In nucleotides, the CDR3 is TGTGCCAGCGCCAGCACAGATACGCAGTATTTT.

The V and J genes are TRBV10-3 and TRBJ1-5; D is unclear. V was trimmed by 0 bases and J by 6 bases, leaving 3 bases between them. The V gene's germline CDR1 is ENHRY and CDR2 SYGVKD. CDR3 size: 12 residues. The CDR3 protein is CAISESFQPQHF. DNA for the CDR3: TGTGCCATCAGTGAGTCTTTTCAGCCCCAGCATTTT.

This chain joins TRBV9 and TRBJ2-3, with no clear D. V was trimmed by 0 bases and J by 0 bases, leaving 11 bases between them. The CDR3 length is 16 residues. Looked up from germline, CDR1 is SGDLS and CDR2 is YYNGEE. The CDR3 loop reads CASSVDVGTSTDTQYF. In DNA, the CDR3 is TGTGCCAGCAGCGTAGATGTGGGAACAAGCACAGATACGCAGTATTTT. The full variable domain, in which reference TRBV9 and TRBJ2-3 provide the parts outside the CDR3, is DSGVTQTPKHLITATGQRVTLRCSPRSGDLSVYWYQQSLDQGLQFLIQYYNGEERAKGNILERFSAQQFPDLHSELNLSSLELGDSALYFCASSVDVGTSTDTQYFGPGTRLTVL.

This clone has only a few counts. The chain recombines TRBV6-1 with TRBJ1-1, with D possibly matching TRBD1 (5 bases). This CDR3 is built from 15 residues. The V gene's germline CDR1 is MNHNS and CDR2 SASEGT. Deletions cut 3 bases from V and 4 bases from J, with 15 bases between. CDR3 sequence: CASSESGGVATEAFF. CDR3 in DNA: TGTGCCAGCAGTGAGTCCGGGGGGGTAGCCACTGAAGCTTTCTTT.

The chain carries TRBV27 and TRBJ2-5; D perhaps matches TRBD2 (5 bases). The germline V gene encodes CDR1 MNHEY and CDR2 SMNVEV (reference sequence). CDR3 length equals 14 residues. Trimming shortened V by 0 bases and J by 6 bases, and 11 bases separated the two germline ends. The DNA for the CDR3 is TGTGCCAGCAGTTTATCGAAACGGGGTCAGACCCAGTACTTC. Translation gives CASSLSKRGQTQYF.

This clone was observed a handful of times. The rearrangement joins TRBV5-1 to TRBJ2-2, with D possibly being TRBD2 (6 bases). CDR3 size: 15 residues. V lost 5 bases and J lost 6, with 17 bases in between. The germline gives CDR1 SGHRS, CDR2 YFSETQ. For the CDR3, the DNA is TGCGCCAGCAGAAGGTTGGGAGGAGAGGCCGGGGAGCTGTTTTTT. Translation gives CASRRLGGEAGELFF.

CDR3 sequence: CASSWEFQEQYF. The CDR3 DNA follows: TGTGCCAGCAGCTGGGAGTTTCAAGAGCAGTACTTC. J is TRBJ2-7 and V is TRBV5-4; a weak D match, TRBD2 (5 bases). This CDR3 spans 12 amino acids. V was pared by 3 bases and J by 7 bases, with 11 bases between. Germline V lookup: CDR1 SGHNT, CDR2 YYREEE (reference sequence).

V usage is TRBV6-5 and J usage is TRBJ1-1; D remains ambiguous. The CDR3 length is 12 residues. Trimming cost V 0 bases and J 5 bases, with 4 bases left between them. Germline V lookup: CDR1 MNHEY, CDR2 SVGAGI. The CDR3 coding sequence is TGTGCCAGCAGTTACTCGCGGACTGAAGCTTTCTTT. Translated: CASSYSRTEAFF.

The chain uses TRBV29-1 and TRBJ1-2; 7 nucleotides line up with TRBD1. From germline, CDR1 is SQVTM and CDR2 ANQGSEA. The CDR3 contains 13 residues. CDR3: CSADRDVDYGYTF. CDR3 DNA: TGCAGTGCCGACAGGGACGTCGACTATGGCTACACCTTC.

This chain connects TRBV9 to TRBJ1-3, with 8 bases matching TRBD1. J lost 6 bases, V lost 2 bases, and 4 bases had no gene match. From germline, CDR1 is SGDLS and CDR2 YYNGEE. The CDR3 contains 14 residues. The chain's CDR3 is CASSVGQGVNTIYF. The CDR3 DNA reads TGTGCCAGCAGCGTCGGACAGGGTGTAAACACCATATATTTT.

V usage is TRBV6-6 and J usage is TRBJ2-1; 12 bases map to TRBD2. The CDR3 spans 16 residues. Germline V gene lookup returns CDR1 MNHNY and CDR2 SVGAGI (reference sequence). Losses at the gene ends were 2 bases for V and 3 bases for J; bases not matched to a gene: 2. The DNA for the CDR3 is TGTGCCAGCAGTTACCCGGGACTAGCGGGCTACAATGAGCAGTTCTTC. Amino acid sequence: CASSYPGLAGYNEQFF.

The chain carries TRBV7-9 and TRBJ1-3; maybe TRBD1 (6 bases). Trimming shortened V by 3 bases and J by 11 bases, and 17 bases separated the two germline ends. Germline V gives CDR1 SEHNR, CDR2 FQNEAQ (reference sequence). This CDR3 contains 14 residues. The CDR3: CASSLDSVVGPIYF. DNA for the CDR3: TGTGCCAGCAGCTTGGACAGCGTCGTTGGACCCATATATTTT.

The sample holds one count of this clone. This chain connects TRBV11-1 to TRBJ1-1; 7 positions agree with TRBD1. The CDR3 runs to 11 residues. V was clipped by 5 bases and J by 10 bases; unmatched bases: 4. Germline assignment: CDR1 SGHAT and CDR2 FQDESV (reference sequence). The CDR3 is CASSRAGGAFF. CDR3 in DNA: TGTGCCAGCAGCAGGGCAGGGGGAGCTTTCTTT.

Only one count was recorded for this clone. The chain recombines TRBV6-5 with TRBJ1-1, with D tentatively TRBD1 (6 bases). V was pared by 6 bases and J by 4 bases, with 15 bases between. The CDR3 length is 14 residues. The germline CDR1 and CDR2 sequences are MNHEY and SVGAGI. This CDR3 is CASSARGGSTEAFF. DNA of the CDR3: TGTGCCAGCAGCGCCAGGGGAGGGAGCACTGAAGCTTTCTTT.

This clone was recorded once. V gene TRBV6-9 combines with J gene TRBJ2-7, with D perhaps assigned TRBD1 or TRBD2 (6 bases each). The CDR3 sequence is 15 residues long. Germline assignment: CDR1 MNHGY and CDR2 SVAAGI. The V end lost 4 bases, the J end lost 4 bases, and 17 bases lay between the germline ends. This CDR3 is CASSSSEGGPYEQYF. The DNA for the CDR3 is TGTGCCAGCAGTTCTTCAGAGGGGGGTCCATACGAGCAGTACTTC.